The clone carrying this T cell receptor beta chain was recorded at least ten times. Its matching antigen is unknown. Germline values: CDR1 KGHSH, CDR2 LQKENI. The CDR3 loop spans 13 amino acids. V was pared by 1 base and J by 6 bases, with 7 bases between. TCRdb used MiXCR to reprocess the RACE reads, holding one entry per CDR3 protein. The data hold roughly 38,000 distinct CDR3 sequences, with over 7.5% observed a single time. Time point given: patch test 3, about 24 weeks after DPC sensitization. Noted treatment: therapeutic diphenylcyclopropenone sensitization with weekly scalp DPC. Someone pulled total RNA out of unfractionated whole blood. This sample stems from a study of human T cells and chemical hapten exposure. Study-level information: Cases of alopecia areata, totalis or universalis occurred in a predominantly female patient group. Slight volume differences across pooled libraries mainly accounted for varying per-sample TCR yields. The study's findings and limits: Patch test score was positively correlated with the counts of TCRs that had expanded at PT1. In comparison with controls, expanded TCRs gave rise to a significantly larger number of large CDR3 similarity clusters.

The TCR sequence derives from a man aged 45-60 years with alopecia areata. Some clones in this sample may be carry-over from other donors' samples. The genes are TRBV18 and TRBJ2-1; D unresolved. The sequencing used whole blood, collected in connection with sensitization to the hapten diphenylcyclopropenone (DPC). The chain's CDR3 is CASSPQGSNEQFF. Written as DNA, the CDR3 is TGTGCCAGCTCACCACAGGGTTCCAATGAGCAGTTCTTC. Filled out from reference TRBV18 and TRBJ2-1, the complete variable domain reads NAGVMQNPRHLVRRRGQEARLRCSPMKGHSHVYWYRQLPEEGLKFMVYLQKENIIDESGMPKERFSAEFPKEGPSILRIQQVVRGDSAAYFCASSPQGSNEQFFGPGTRLTVL.